The 18 T cell receptor beta chains listed next were all sequenced from one sample in a study of regulatory T cells in long-lasting Graves disease. iRepertoire HTBI primers and Arm-PCR of CDR3 regions built TCR beta libraries. TCRdb itself ran the multiplex PCR reads through MiXCR, one entry per CDR3 protein. The sample lists about 320,000 distinct CDR3 sequences; more than 15% were seen once. Stated time point: newly diagnosed GD, antithyroid drugs for less than 3 months. PBMC-derived RNA was used for the TCR library. This sample comprised peripheral blood mononuclear cells (PBMCs), obtained at new diagnosis, from a patient treated with antithyroid drugs. The source of these receptors is a female donor with Graves disease.

The chain carries TRBV11-2 and TRBJ1-6; 8 bases line up with TRBD1. Germline CDR1 SGHAT, CDR2 FQNNGV. This CDR3 comprises 14 residues. Trimming took 1 base from V and 8 from J; bases not matched to a gene: 1. The CDR3 loop is CASSLGQGHSPLHF. CDR3 nucleotides: TGTGCCAGCAGCTTAGGACAGGGGCATTCACCCCTCCACTTT.

This clonotype has only a few counts. This chain links TRBV12-3 or TRBV12-4 with TRBJ2-2; TRBD1 matches at 8 bases. With 3 bases clipped from V and 6 bases from J, the junction kept 6 bases outside the gene matches. CDR3 size: 15 residues. The DNA for the CDR3 is TGTGCCAGCAGTTTCAGGGGACAGGTCGCCGGGGAGCTGTTTTTT. As protein: CASSFRGQVAGELFF.

This clonotype was seen ten or more times. The J gene is TRBJ1-2, the V gene TRBV2; the D is unclear. The CDR3 has 14 residues. Trimming cost V 7 bases and J 4 bases, with 16 bases left between them. The germline gives CDR1 SNHLY, CDR2 FYNNEI. Written as DNA, the CDR3 is TGTGCCAGCACCGGTCCAAGACGTCCCTATGGCTACACCTTC. Its translation is CASTGPRRPYGYTF.

This clonotype was observed a few times. The chain links TRBV19 to TRBJ2-3, with 10 nucleotides matching TRBD2. The CDR3 consists of 19 residues. V gave up 2 bases and J gave up 2 bases; unmatched junction bases: 13. CDR1 and CDR2 from the germline V gene are LNHDA and SQIVND (reference sequence). Written as DNA, the CDR3 is TGTGCCAGTAGTATACTTCCCCCAGGAGCGGGAGGGACCACAGATACGCAGTATTTT. Amino acid sequence: CASSILPPGAGGTTDTQYF.

The chain carries TRBV28 and TRBJ2-3; TRBD2 aligns across 12 bases. V was clipped by 2 bases and J by 1 base; unmatched bases: 4. This CDR3 is 17 amino acids long. Per the germline V gene, CDR1 is MDHEN and CDR2 is SYDVKM. The CDR3 reads CASSLPRTSGGTDTQYF. Written as DNA, the CDR3 is TGTGCCAGCAGTTTACCTAGGACTAGCGGGGGCACAGATACGCAGTATTTT. Variable domain in full (rest from reference TRBV28 and TRBJ2-3): DVKVTQSSRYLVKRTGEKVFLECVQDMDHENMFWYRQDPGLGLRLIYFSYDVKMKEKGDIPEGYSVSREKKERFSLILESASTNQTSMYLCASSLPRTSGGTDTQYFGPGTRLTVL.

With regard to this clonotype: A read error may explain this, as a much larger clone is one base away. Without the conserved terminal phenylalanine or tryptophan, this CDR3 likely stems from a read error. The chain combines TRBV7-2 with TRBJ1-3; TRBD1 matches 9 bases. V lost 8 bases to trimming and J lost 0 bases; unmatched junction nucleotides: 8. This CDR3 spans 16 amino acids. Germline V gives CDR1 SGHTA, CDR2 FQGNSA. CDR3 region: CASGHRGQSSGNTIYC. CDR3 sequence (DNA): TGTGCCAGCGGACACAGGGGGCAGAGCTCTGGAAACACCATATATTGT.

In its sample, this clonotype was seen many times. The chain carries TRBV20-1 and TRBJ1-6; TRBD1 might be the D (5 bases). The germline V gene has CDR1 DFQATT and CDR2 SNEGSKA (reference sequence). The CDR3 totals 15 residues. Trimming pared 1 base from V and 7 bases from J, leaving 14 bases between. CDR3 coding DNA: TGCAGTGCTAGAGGGGGGGGACTGTCAAATTCACCCCTCCACTTT. It translates to CSARGGGLSNSPLHF.

This clonotype was found many times. The chain recombines TRBV28 with TRBJ1-5, with D possibly TRBD1 on 5 matching bases. Germline CDR1 MDHEN, CDR2 SYDVKM. V lost 7 bases and J lost 0, with 16 bases in between. CDR3 length: 16 residues. The CDR3 DNA is TGTGCCAGCAATTGGCCAGGGAGCGTTAGCAATCAGCCCCAGCATTTT. Protein: CASNWPGSVSNQPQHF.

This clonotype was counted at least ten times. The chain has TRBV19 and TRBJ1-2; TRBD1 aligns across 7 bases. The CDR3 runs 14 residues. Looked up from germline, CDR1 is LNHDA and CDR2 is SQIVND (reference sequence). Germline trimming cut 4 bases from V and 3 bases from J; bases unmatched to any gene: 5. The CDR3 loop reads CASSTPTGYYGYTF. In nucleotides, the CDR3 is TGTGCCAGTAGTACCCCGACAGGGTACTATGGCTACACCTTC.

This clonotype was seen a handful of times. V and J are TRBV7-2 and TRBJ2-7; perhaps TRBD1 as D (6 bases). Germline V gene data show CDR1 as SGHTA and CDR2 as FQGNSA. Trimming cost V 4 bases and J 2 bases, with 12 bases left between them. The CDR3 spans 14 residues. DNA of the CDR3: TGTGCCAGCAGCTGGGACAACCAAGCCTACGAGCAGTACTTC. This sequence encodes CASSWDNQAYEQYF.

This clonotype was seen repeatedly, ten times or more. This chain joins TRBV9 and TRBJ2-2; 12 bases are shared with TRBD1. V was pared by 5 bases and J by 5 bases, with 22 bases of the junction left unmatched. The CDR3 spans 21 residues. Germline values: CDR1 SGDLS, CDR2 YYNGEE. DNA of the CDR3: TGTGCCAGCAGTGCCGGGACAGGGGGCGGCTCACTACCCTACGCGACCGGGGAGCTGTTTTTT. Its translation is CASSAGTGGGSLPYATGELFF. Complete variable domain (other parts from reference TRBV9 and TRBJ2-2): DSGVTQTPKHLITATGQRVTLRCSPRSGDLSVYWYQQSLDQGLQFLIQYYNGEERAKGNILERFSAQQFPDLHSELNLSSLELGDSALYFCASSAGTGGGSLPYATGELFFGEGSRLTVL.

This clonotype was recorded many times. This sequence joins TRBV2 and TRBJ1-6, with TRBD1 identical over 7 bases. After removal of 6 bases from V and 5 bases from J, the junction contained 4 bases not matched to a gene. The CDR3 is made up of 14 amino acids. The V gene's germline CDR1 is SNHLY and CDR2 FYNNEI. CDR3 nucleotide sequence: TGTGCCAGCAGGTCCACAGGGGATAATTCACCCCTCCACTTT. It translates to CASRSTGDNSPLHF.

There are many counts of this clonotype. V and J are TRBV4-1 and TRBJ2-1, with a weak D call TRBD2 (5 bases). V was cut by 2 bases and J by 3 bases, with 11 bases left in between. The CDR3 totals 15 residues. The germline V gene has CDR1 MGHRA and CDR2 YSYEKL. CDR3 sequence (DNA): TGCGCCAGCAGCCAAAAGGGAGACCGCTACAATGAGCAGTTCTTC. Its protein product is CASSQKGDRYNEQFF.

The chain recombines TRBV6-1 with TRBJ2-1; 7 positions match TRBD1. This CDR3 is built from 15 residues. With V trimmed by 4 bases and J by 4 bases, 7 bases remained unmatched. Germline lookup yields CDR1 MNHNS and CDR2 SASEGT. CDR3 in amino acids: CASSAGTVTYNEQFF. CDR3 coding DNA: TGTGCCAGCAGTGCCGGGACAGTGACGTACAATGAGCAGTTCTTC.

The CDR3 here is CASTLNPSSYNEQFF. CDR3 nucleotide sequence: TGTGCCAGCACCCTAAACCCCAGCTCCTACAATGAGCAGTTCTTC. The chain has TRBV6-2 or TRBV6-3 and TRBJ2-1; D unclear. The V end lost 7 bases, the J end lost 0 bases, and 13 bases lay between the germline ends. This CDR3 has 15 residues. Germline V gene data show CDR1 as MNHEY and CDR2 as SVGEGT.

The rearrangement joins TRBV2 to TRBJ1-1; TRBD1 matches 8 bases. CDR3 length: 14 amino acids. CDR1 is SNHLY and CDR2 is FYNNEI in the germline V gene. V shed 9 bases and J 2 bases; nucleotides not matched to a gene: 8. The CDR3 loop reads CASGRTGLNTEAFF. The CDR3 DNA reads as TGTGCCAGTGGGAGGACAGGGCTTAACACTGAAGCTTTCTTT.

The V gene is TRBV10-3, the J gene TRBJ2-7, with D tentatively TRBD1 or TRBD2 (5 bases each). The V end lost 10 bases, the J end lost 2 bases, and 21 bases lay between the germline ends. CDR3 length equals 15 residues. Germline lookup yields CDR1 ENHRY and CDR2 SYGVKD. The CDR3 DNA is TGTGCCAGCCAAGAACGGGACCTAAAAGCCTACGAGCAGTACTTC. Translated: CASQERDLKAYEQYF.

In the case of this clonotype: The DNA is omitted, as the CDR3 cannot be located on it reliably, and the CDR3 follows TCRdb's listing. The chain joins TRBV7-2 to TRBJ2-7; the table's D call, TRBD2, was not checked against the DNA. Germline V CDR1 and CDR2: SGHTA, FQGNSA. The CDR3 spans 21 amino acids, including both terminal residues. The chain's CDR3 is CASSFYICSAWGLAGGYEQYF.